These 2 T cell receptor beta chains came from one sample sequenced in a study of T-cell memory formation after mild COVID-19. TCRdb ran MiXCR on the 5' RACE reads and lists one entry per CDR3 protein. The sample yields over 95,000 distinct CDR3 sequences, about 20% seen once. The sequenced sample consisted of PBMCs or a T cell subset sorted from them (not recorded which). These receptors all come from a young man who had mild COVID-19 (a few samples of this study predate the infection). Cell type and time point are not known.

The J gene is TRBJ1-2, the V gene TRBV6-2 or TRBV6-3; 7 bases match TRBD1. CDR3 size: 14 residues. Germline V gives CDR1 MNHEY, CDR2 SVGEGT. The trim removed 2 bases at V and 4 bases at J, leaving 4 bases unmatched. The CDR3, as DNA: TGTGCCAGCAGTTACACGACAGGGCGCTATGGCTACACCTTC. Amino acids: CASSYTTGRYGYTF.

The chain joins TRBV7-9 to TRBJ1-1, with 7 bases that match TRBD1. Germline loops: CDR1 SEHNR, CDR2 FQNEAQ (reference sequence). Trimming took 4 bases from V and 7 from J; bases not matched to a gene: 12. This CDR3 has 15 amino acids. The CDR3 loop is CASSSGTDTTGEAFF. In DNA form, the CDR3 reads TGTGCCAGCAGCTCGGGGACAGACACTACGGGTGAAGCTTTCTTT.